This T cell receptor beta chain was identified in a study of blood T cell repertoires in COVID-19. Germline V lookup: CDR1 KGHSH, CDR2 LQKENI. Trimming stripped 0 bases from V and 9 bases from J, with 12 bases between. This CDR3 has 15 amino acids. As originally analysed: Counts of nucleated cells, estimated from reference gene primer amplification, were obtained. The repertoire was sequenced with immunoSEQ multiplex PCR; TCRdb's copy has only in-frame clones and lacks some. That table furnishes V, J and clone size, whereas the DNA furnished D and trimming. The table shows over 150,000 clones, with roughly nine tenths occurring only once.

The origin of this receptor is a man between 65 and 85 years old with active or convalescent COVID-19. Source material: peripheral blood. The genes are TRBV18 and TRBJ1-6, with a weak D call TRBD1 (5 bases). The CDR3 nucleotides are TGTGCCAGCTCACCACCCGGGGGATCGGGTTCACCCCTCCACTTT. Its translation: CASSPPGGSGSPLHF.